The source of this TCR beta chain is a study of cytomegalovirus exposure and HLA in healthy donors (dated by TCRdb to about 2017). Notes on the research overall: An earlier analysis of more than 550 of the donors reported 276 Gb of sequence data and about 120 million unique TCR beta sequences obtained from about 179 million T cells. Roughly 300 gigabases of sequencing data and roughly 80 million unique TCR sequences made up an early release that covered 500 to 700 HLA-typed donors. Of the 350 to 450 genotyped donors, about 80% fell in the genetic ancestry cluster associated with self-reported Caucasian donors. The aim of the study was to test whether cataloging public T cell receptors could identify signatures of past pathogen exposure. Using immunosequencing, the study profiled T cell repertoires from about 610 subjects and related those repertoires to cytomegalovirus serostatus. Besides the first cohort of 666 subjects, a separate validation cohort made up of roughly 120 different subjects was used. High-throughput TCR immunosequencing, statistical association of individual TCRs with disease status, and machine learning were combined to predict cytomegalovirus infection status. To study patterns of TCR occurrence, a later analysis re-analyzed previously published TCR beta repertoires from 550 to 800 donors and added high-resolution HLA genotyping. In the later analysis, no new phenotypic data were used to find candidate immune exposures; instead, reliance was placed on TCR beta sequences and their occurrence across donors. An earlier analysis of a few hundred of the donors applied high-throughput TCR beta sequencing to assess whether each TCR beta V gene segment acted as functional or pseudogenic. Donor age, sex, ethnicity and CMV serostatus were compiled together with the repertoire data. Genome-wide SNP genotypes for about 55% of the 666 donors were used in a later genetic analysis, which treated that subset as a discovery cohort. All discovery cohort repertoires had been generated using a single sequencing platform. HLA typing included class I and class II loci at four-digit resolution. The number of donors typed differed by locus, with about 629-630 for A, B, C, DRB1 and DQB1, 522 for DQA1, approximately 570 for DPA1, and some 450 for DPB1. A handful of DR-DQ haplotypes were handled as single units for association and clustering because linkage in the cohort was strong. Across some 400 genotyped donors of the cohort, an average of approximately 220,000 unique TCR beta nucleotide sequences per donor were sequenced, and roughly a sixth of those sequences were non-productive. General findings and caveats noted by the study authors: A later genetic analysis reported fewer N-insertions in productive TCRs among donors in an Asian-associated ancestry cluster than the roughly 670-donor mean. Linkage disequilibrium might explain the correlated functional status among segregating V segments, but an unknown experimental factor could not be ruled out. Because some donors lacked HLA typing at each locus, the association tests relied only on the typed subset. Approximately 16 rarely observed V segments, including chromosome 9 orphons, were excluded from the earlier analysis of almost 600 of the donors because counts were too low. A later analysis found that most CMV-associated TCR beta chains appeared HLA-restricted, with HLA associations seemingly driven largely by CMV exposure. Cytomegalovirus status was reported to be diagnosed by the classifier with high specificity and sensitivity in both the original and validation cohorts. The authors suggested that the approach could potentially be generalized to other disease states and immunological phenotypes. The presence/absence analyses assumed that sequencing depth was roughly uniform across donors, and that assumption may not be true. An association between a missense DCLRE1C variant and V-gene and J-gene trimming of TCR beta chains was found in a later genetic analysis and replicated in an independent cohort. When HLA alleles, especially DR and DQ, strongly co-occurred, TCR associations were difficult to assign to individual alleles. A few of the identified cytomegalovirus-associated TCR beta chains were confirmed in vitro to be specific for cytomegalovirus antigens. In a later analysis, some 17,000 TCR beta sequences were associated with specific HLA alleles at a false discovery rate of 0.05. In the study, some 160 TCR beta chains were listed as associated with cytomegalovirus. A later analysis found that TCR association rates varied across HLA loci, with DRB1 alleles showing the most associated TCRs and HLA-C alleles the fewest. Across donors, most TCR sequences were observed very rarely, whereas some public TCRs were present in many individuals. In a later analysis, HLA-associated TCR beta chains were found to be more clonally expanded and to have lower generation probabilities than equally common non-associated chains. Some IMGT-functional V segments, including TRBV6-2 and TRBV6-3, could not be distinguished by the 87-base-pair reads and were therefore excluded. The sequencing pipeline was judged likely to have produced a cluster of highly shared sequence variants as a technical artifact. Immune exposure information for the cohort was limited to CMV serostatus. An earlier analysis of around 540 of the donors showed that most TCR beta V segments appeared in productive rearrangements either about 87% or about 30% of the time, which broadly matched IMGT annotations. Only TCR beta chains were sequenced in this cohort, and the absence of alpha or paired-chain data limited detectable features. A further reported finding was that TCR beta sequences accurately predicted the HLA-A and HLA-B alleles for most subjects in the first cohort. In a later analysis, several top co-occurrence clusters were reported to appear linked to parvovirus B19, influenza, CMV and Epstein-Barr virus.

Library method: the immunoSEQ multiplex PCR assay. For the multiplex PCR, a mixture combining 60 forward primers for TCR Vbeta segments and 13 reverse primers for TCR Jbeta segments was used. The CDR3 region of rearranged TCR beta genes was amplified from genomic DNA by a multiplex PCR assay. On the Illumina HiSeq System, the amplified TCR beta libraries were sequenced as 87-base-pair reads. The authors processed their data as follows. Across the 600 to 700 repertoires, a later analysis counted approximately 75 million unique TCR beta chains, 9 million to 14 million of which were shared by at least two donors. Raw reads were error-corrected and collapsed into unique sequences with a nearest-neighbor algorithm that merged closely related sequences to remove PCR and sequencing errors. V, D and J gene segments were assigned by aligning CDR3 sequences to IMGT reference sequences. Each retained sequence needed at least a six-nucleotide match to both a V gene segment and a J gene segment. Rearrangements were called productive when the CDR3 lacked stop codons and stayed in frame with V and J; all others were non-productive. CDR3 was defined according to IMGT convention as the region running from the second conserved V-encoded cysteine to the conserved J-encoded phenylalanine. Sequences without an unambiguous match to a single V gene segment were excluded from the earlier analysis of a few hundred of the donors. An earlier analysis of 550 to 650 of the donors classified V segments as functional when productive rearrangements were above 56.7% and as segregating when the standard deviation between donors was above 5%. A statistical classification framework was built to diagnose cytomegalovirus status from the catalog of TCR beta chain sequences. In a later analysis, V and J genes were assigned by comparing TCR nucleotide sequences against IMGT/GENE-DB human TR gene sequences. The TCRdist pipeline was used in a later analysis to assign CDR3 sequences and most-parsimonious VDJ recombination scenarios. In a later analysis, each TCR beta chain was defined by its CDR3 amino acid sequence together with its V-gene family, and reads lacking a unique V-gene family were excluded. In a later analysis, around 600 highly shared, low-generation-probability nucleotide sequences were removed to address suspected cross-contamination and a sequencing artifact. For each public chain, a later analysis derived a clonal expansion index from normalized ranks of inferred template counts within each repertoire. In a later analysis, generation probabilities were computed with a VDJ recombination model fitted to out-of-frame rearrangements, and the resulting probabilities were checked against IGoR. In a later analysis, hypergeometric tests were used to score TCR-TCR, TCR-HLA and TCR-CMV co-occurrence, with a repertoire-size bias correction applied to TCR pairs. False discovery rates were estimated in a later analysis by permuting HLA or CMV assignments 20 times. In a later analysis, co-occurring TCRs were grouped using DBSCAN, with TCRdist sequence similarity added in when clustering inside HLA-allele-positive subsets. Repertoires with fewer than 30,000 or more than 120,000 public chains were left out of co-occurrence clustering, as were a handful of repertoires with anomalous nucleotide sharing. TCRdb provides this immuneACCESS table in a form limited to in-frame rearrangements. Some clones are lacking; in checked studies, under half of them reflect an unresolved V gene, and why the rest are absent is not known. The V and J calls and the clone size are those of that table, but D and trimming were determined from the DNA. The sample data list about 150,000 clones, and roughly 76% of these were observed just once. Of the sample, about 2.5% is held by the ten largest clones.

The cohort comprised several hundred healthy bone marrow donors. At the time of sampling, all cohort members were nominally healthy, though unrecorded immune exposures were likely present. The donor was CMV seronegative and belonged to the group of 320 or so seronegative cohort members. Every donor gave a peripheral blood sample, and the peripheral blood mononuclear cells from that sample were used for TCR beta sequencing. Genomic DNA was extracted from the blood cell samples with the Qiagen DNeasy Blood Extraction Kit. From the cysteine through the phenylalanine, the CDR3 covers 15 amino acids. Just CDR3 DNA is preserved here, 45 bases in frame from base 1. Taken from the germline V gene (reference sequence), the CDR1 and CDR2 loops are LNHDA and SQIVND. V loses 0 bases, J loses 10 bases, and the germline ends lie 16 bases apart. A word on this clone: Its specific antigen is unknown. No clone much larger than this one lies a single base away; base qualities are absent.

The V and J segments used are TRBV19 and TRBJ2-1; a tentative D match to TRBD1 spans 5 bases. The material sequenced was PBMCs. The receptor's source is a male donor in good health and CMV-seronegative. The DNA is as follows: TGTGCCAGTAGTATAGATCCGGTCAGGGTCCGGGAGCAGTTCTTC. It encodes CASSIDPVRVREQFF.